These T cell receptor beta chains were read from a single sample in a study of CD8 T cells in Susac syndrome. TCRdb reprocessed the immunoSEQ multiplex PCR reads via MiXCR and lists one record per CDR3 protein. The sample consists of about 200,000 distinct CDR3 sequences, 80% to 95% of them appearing once. The sequenced sample was CD8+ T cells from PBMCs. The receptors come from a human donor with multiple sclerosis. CDR3s include the opening cysteine and the closing phenylalanine or tryptophan. A D gene is named only where the DNA matches it firmly. Rows may omit the clone size; those that give it use once, few, many or a size class.

clone_size j_call d_call v_call cdr3_aa cdr3_nt
- TRBJ2-7 - TRBV9 CASSPSLGVEQYF TGTGCCAGCAGCCCATCCCTAGGGGTCGAGCAGTACTTC
- TRBJ1-1 - TRBV30 CAWTGVTEAFF TGTGCCTGGACAGGTGTTACTGAAGCTTTCTTT
- TRBJ2-4 TRBD1 TRBV2 CASSAAGRGLGIAKNIQYF TGTGCCAGCAGTGCCGCGGGCAGGGGGCTCGGAATAGCCAAAAACATTCAGTACTTC
- TRBJ2-3 TRBD2 TRBV13 CASSFQRGGQTDTQYF TGTGCCAGCAGCTTCCAGCGGGGGGGCCAGACAGATACGCAGTATTTT
once TRBJ2-1 - TRBV3-1 CASSPQGHLSYNEQFF TGTGCCAGCAGCCCCCAAGGGCACCTTTCCTACAATGAGCAGTTCTTC
- TRBJ1-2 - TRBV10-3 CAISEEEGLSGYTF TGTGCCATCAGTGAGGAGGAGGGTCTGAGCGGCTACACCTTC
- TRBJ2-3 - TRBV6-5 CASSLMDTQYF TGTGCCAGCAGCTTGATGGATACGCAGTATTTT
- TRBJ2-3 - TRBV15 CATSRGRLEYGDTQYF TGTGCCACCAGCAGAGGAAGGCTAGAATACGGAGATACGCAGTATTTT
- TRBJ1-2 - TRBV19 CASSAPGGKFGYTF TGTGCCAGTAGTGCCCCCGGGGGGAAGTTTGGCTACACCTTC
- TRBJ2-7 - TRBV20-1 CSASGWERGAYEQYF TGCAGTGCTAGCGGGTGGGAGAGGGGAGCCTACGAGCAGTACTTC
- TRBJ1-2 - TRBV30 CACIRGGYGYTF TGTGCCTGCATTCGGGGGGGCTATGGCTACACCTTC
- TRBJ2-1 - TRBV11-2 CASSLGVSGGNEQFF TGTGCCAGCAGCTTAGGGGTTAGCGGAGGCAATGAGCAGTTCTTC
- TRBJ1-5 - TRBV27 CASSLNGNQPQHF TGTGCCAGCAGTTTAAACGGCAATCAGCCCCAGCATTTT
few TRBJ2-7 - TRBV3-1 CASSQEDSYEQYF TGTGCCAGCAGCCAAGAGGACTCCTACGAGCAGTACTTC
- TRBJ2-3 TRBD2 TRBV7-2 CASSLERVTSGGTDTQYF TGTGCCAGCAGCTTAGAGAGGGTCACTAGCGGGGGCACAGATACGCAGTATTTT
- TRBJ2-7 - TRBV25-1 CASSPLYEQYF TGTGCCAGCAGCCCCTTATACGAGCAGTACTTC
- TRBJ2-7 - TRBV4-2 CASSQDPGTLLYEQYF TGTGCCAGCAGCCAAGATCCGGGGACTCTGCTCTACGAGCAGTACTTC
- TRBJ2-3 TRBD1 TRBV4-2 CASSQEWTGGGGDTQYF TGTGCCAGCAGCCAAGAATGGACAGGGGGCGGTGGAGATACGCAGTATTTT
- TRBJ2-3 TRBD2 TRBV2 CASSDGEGSTDTQYF TGTGCCAGCAGTGACGGGGAGGGGAGCACAGATACGCAGTATTTT
- TRBJ2-5 - TRBV20-1 CSARGGRSTETQYF TGCAGTGCTAGAGGGGGGCGGAGCACCGAGACCCAGTACTTC
- TRBJ2-7 - TRBV12-3/TRBV12-4 CASSLVDGVLGEQYF TGTGCCAGCAGTTTAGTTGACGGGGTGCTGGGCGAGCAGTACTTC
- TRBJ1-2 - TRBV6-5 CASSYSGGFGYTF TGTGCCAGCAGTTACTCTGGCGGCTTCGGCTACACCTTC